A selection of T cell receptor beta chains follows, all from one sample in a study of blood T cell repertoires in COVID-19. TCRdb keeps only in-frame clones here, not all; method: immunoSEQ multiplex PCR. The sample lists about 27,000 clones; around 92% were seen once. Specimen: peripheral blood. The receptors come from a human donor in a cohort sampled during active COVID-19. The CDR3 runs from the conserved cysteine through the conserved F or W. D genes are given only for firm matches. Size tells how often a clone was seen (once, few, many) or the class of an expanded clone, and some rows leave it out.

cdr3_aa | cdr3_nt | j_call | d_call | v_call | clone_size
CASSPTRGAGGTDTQYF | TGTGCCAGCAGCCCAACAAGGGGAGCGGGGGGCACAGATACGCAGTATTTT | TRBJ2-3 | TRBD2 | TRBV5-4 | -
CASSHRQGSGTDTQYF | TGTGCCAGCAGCCATCGACAGGGATCGGGCACAGATACGCAGTATTTT | TRBJ2-3 | TRBD1 | TRBV7-6 | -
CASSLSGDPHKETQYF | TGTGCCAGCAGCTTATCGGGGGATCCCCATAAAGAGACCCAGTACTTC | TRBJ2-5 | - | TRBV13 | -
CATSRGTGHTDTQYF | TGTGCCACCAGCAGAGGAACAGGACACACAGATACGCAGTATTTT | TRBJ2-3 | - | TRBV15 | -
CASSLASGSTDTQYF | TGCGCCAGCAGCCTGGCTAGCGGTAGCACAGATACGCAGTATTTT | TRBJ2-3 | TRBD2 | TRBV5-1 | -
CASSLGTGAGNQPQHF | TGTGCCAGCAGTCTTGGGACAGGGGCCGGCAATCAGCCCCAGCATTTT | TRBJ1-5 | TRBD1 | TRBV6-6 | -
CASSRQGWETQYF | TGTGCCAGCAGCCGACAGGGTTGGGAGACCCAGTACTTC | TRBJ2-5 | TRBD1 | TRBV11-3 | -
CASSRQVLNTEAFF | TGTGCCAGCAGCCGACAGGTCTTGAACACTGAAGCTTTCTTT | TRBJ1-1 | - | TRBV7-8 | -
CASSQDTGLAGAVNEQFF | TGTGCCAGCAGCCAAGATACGGGACTAGCGGGGGCTGTCAATGAGCAGTTCTTC | TRBJ2-1 | TRBD2 | TRBV4-2 | -
CASSRGQGASSPLHF | TGTGCCAGCAGCCGAGGACAGGGGGCAAGTTCACCCCTCCACTTT | TRBJ1-6 | TRBD1 | TRBV7-8 | -
CASSYRGGNYGYTF | TGTGCCAGCAGCTACCGGGGAGGGAACTATGGCTACACCTTC | TRBJ1-2 | - | TRBV7-9 | -
CASSSIDRASGAFF | TGTGCCAGCAGTTCAATAGACCGAGCGAGCGGAGCTTTCTTT | TRBJ1-1 | - | TRBV6-6 | -
CASSLAAGSGNTIYF | TGCGCCAGCAGCTTGGCCGCGGGTTCTGGAAACACCATATATTTT | TRBJ1-3 | - | TRBV5-1 | -
CASSLPGTGTYEQYF | TGTGCCAGCAGCCTACCCGGGACAGGGACCTACGAGCAGTACTTC | TRBJ2-7 | TRBD1 | TRBV14 | -
CASSKGPDLEVGRTGELFF | TGTGCCAGCAGCAAAGGCCCAGATTTGGAGGTAGGACGCACCGGGGAGCTGTTTTTT | TRBJ2-2 | - | TRBV21-1 | -
CASSSQSIQETQYF | TGTGCCAGCAGTTCACAGAGTATTCAAGAGACCCAGTACTTC | TRBJ2-5 | - | TRBV6-5 | -
CASSLDRGGFGGYTF | TGTGCCAGCAGCTTGGATAGGGGAGGGTTCGGTGGCTACACCTTC | TRBJ1-2 | - | TRBV5-6 | -
CASSLGGGGGEKLFF | TGTGCCAGCAGCTTAGGCGGGGGGGGAGGTGAAAAACTGTTTTTT | TRBJ1-4 | - | TRBV7-2 | -
CASSLASENTEAFF | TGCGCCAGCAGCTTGGCGTCAGAGAACACTGAAGCTTTCTTT | TRBJ1-1 | - | TRBV5-1 | -
CASQDSRDSPLHF | TGTGCCAGTCAAGACAGCCGAGATTCACCCCTCCACTTT | TRBJ1-6 | - | TRBV19 | -
CASSPLTGTNEKLFF | TGTGCCAGCAGCCCGTTGACAGGGACTAATGAAAAACTGTTTTTT | TRBJ1-4 | TRBD1 | TRBV9 | -
CASSLGGGPNYGYTF | TGTGCCAGCAGCTTGGGAGGGGGCCCCAACTATGGCTACACCTTC | TRBJ1-2 | TRBD1 | TRBV5-6 | -
CASSHDRGPEKLFF | TGTGCCAGCTCTCACGACAGGGGGCCCGAAAAACTGTTTTTT | TRBJ1-4 | TRBD1 | TRBV18 | -
CASSWGLAATQYF | TGTGCCAGCAGTTGGGGACTAGCAGCCACGCAGTATTTT | TRBJ2-3 | TRBD2 | TRBV12-3/TRBV12-4 | -
CASSLPRTSGGPNTGELFF | TGCGCCAGCAGCCTTCCCAGGACTAGCGGGGGCCCGAACACCGGGGAGCTGTTTTTT | TRBJ2-2 | TRBD2 | TRBV4-1 | -
CASSDQGQPQHF | TGTGCCAGTAGTGACCAGGGTCAGCCCCAGCATTTT | TRBJ1-5 | - | TRBV19 | few
CASSPILPGGAGANVLTF | TGTGCCAGCTCACCAATTCTTCCAGGGGGCGCTGGGGCCAACGTCCTGACTTTC | TRBJ2-6 | TRBD1 | TRBV18 | -
CARPQADTQYF | TGTGCCAGGCCTCAGGCAGATACGCAGTATTTT | TRBJ2-3 | - | TRBV6-4 | -
CASSTYNEKLFF | TGTGCCAGTAGTACATACAACGAAAAACTGTTTTTT | TRBJ1-4 | - | TRBV19 | -
CASSFKGARSTEAFF | TGTGCCAGCAGTTTCAAGGGGGCGCGGAGCACTGAAGCTTTCTTT | TRBJ1-1 | TRBD1 | TRBV5-4 | -
CASSFLAGGTDTQYF | TGCGCCAGCAGTTTTCTAGCGGGGGGCACTGATACGCAGTATTTT | TRBJ2-3 | TRBD2 | TRBV10-2 | -
CASSRRRGGNTGELFF | TGTGCCAGCAGCCGACGGCGGGGGGGGAACACCGGGGAGCTGTTTTTT | TRBJ2-2 | TRBD2 | TRBV7-6 | -
CASSDSAGTQETQYF | TGTGCCAGCAGTGACAGTGCAGGTACCCAAGAGACCCAGTACTTC | TRBJ2-5 | - | TRBV6-4 | once
CASSPQLGGGSSGEKLFF | TGTGCCAGCTCACCGCAGCTGGGAGGAGGTTCATCGGGTGAAAAACTGTTTTTT | TRBJ1-4 | - | TRBV18 | -
CASSLNRGPEAFF | TGTGCCAGCAGCCTTAACAGGGGACCAGAAGCTTTCTTT | TRBJ1-1 | TRBD1 | TRBV2 | -
CTSSQSQGAVYGYTF | TGCACCAGCAGCCAATCTCAGGGGGCGGTCTATGGCTACACCTTC | TRBJ1-2 | - | TRBV1 | -
CASSKPFLEQFF | TGTGCCAGTAGTAAGCCTTTTTTAGAGCAGTTCTTC | TRBJ2-1 | - | TRBV19 | -
CASLSRPGTYNEQFF | TGCGCCAGCCTGTCGAGGCCCGGGACCTACAATGAGCAGTTCTTC | TRBJ2-1 | - | TRBV10-2 | -
CASSSGLSRGEQFF | TGTGCCAGTAGTTCAGGGTTGTCGCGGGGTGAGCAGTTCTTC | TRBJ2-1 | - | TRBV19 | -
CASSYGTADYGYTF | TGTGCCAGCAGCTACGGGACAGCCGACTATGGCTACACCTTC | TRBJ1-2 | TRBD1 | TRBV6-5 | -
CASSVVGSQSSYNEQFF | TGTGCCAGCAGCGTAGTAGGTAGCCAAAGCTCCTACAATGAGCAGTTCTTC | TRBJ2-1 | - | TRBV9 | -
CASTTAGTGGYEQYF | TGTGCCAGTACCACCGCCGGGACAGGGGGTTACGAGCAGTACTTC | TRBJ2-7 | TRBD1 | TRBV19 | -
CASNPGHGGEAFF | TGCGCCAGCAATCCAGGACATGGTGGTGAAGCTTTCTTT | TRBJ1-1 | - | TRBV10-1 | -
CASSQVGTGRETQYF | TGCGCCAGCAGCCAAGTGGGGACAGGGCGGGAGACCCAGTACTTC | TRBJ2-5 | TRBD1 | TRBV4-1 | -
CASSAGTGLDTQYF | TGCGCCAGCAGTGCAGGGACAGGGTTAGATACGCAGTATTTT | TRBJ2-3 | TRBD1 | TRBV10-1 | -
CASSLGPGLGSYF | TGTGCCAGCAGTTTAGGGCCGGGACTTGGTTCGTATTTT | TRBJ2-3 | - | TRBV28 | -
CASKDDSGSWNSPLHF | TGCGCCAGCAAAGACGATTCAGGGTCTTGGAATTCACCCCTCCACTTT | TRBJ1-6 | - | TRBV10-2 | -
CASSPKDRGPKDTQYF | TGTGCCAGCAGCCCAAAGGACAGGGGGCCCAAAGATACGCAGTATTTT | TRBJ2-3 | TRBD1 | TRBV13 | -
CASSPLTGREAFF | TGCGCCAGCAGCCCTCTGACTGGCCGTGAAGCTTTCTTT | TRBJ1-1 | - | TRBV5-1 | -
CASSVGGTSTDTQYF | TGTGCCAGCTCCGTGGGGGGAACTAGCACAGATACGCAGTATTTT | TRBJ2-3 | - | TRBV7-9 | -
CASSYRRVGGLAEAFF | TGTGCCAGCAGTTACCGTAGGGTTGGAGGGTTGGCTGAAGCTTTCTTT | TRBJ1-1 | - | TRBV6-5 | -
CASRQQGAPEGGYTF | TGTGCCAGCAGACAGCAGGGGGCCCCCGAGGGGGGCTACACCTTC | TRBJ1-2 | TRBD1 | TRBV27 | -
CASHRVNEQFF | TGTGCCAGCCACAGGGTCAATGAGCAGTTCTTC | TRBJ2-1 | - | TRBV7-9 | -
CASSQYKGGVRTEAFF | TGCGCCAGCAGCCAGTACAAGGGAGGGGTGAGGACTGAAGCTTTCTTT | TRBJ1-1 | - | TRBV5-1 | -
CASGFRGGTRRTYEQYF | TGTGCTAGTGGTTTTCGCGGGGGGACTCGGAGAACCTACGAGCAGTACTTC | TRBJ2-7 | TRBD2 | TRBV12-5 | -
CASSRGRVGGGGTGELFF | TGTGCCAGCAGCCGAGGACGAGTCGGGGGTGGTGGCACCGGGGAGCTGTTTTTT | TRBJ2-2 | - | TRBV3-1/TRBV3-2 | -
CASSAGQASTDTQYF | TGTGCCAGCAGCGCGGGACAGGCCAGCACAGATACGCAGTATTTT | TRBJ2-3 | TRBD1 | TRBV7-3 | few